The text below deals with one T cell receptor beta chain. Original handling: Researchers report that nucleated cell counts were estimated from reference gene primer amplification. Measured with immunoSEQ multiplex PCR; TCRdb has only the in-frame clones, and not every one. V and J calls and clone size are copied from that table; D and trimming were computed from the DNA. The data show some 210,000 clones, 89% seen once. These data come from a study of blood T cell repertoires in COVID-19. Study overall: COVID-19 samples, acute and convalescent, were from the United States, Italy and Spain. Nucleic acid was either cDNA or gDNA, and it came from T cells, B-cell-depleted T cells, or PBMCs.

Germline-derived CDR1 and CDR2 are ENHRY and SYGVKD. Trimming cost V 8 bases and J 0 bases; bases outside gene matches: 7. This CDR3 is built from 15 residues. The sequencing input was peripheral blood. The chain couples TRBV10-3 to TRBJ1-3; TRBD1 aligns across 7 bases. This TCR derives from a woman between 40 and 55 years old with acute or convalescent COVID-19. Written as DNA, the CDR3 is TGTGCCATCGGGCAGGGGGTTAACTCTGGAAACACCATATATTTT. It codes for CAIGQGVNSGNTIYF.